What follows is one T cell receptor beta chain and its context. This table comes from immunoSEQ multiplex PCR, and its TCRdb copy is limited to in-frame clones, with some not included. The sample includes under 150,000 clones, 85% to 95% of them seen just once. This record belongs to a study of control samples from healthy donors and cancer patients. This CDR3 region has 15 residues. Losses at the gene ends were 7 bases for V and 4 bases for J; bases not matched to a gene: 9. The V gene's germline CDR1 is LNHDA and CDR2 SQIVND (reference sequence). The sequence was obtained from a man in his fifties or sixties with head and neck cancer. The sequencing input was PBMCs. This chain joins TRBV19 and TRBJ1-3; 8 nucleotides line up with TRBD1. The CDR3: CASTDVGQGGNTIYF. The DNA for the CDR3 is TGTGCCAGTACCGATGTCGGACAGGGAGGAAACACCATATATTTT.